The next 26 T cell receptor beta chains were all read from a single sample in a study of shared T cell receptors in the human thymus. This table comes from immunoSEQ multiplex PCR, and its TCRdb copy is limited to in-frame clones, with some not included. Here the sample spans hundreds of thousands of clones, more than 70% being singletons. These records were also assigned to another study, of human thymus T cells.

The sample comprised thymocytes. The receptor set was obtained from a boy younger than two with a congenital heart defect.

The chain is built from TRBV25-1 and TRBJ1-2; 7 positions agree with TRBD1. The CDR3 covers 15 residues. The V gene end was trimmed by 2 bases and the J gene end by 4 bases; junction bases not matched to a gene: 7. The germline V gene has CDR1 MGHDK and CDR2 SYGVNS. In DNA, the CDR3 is TGTGCCAGCAGTGAAAGGGACAGCCTTTTCTATGGCTACACCTTC. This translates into CASSERDSLFYGYTF.

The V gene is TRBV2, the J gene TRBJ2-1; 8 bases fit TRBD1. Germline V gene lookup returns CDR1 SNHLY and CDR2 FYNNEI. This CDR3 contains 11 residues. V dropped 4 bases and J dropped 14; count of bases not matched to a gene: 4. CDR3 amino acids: CASSAAGGEFF. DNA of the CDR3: TGTGCCAGCAGTGCGGCAGGGGGCGAGTTCTTC.

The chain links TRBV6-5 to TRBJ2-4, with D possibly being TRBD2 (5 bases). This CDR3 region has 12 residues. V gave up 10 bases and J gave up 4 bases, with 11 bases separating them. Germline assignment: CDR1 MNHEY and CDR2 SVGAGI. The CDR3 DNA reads TGTGCCACCGGGGAGAAAAAAAACATTCAGTACTTC. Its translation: CATGEKKNIQYF.

The chain's CDR3 is CASSQAGQIYEQYF. For the CDR3, the DNA is TGCGCCAGCAGCCAAGCCGGACAGATATACGAGCAGTACTTC. The V call is TRBV4-3, the J call TRBJ2-7, with D perhaps matching TRBD1 (6 bases). V was cut by 1 base and J by 4 bases, with 11 bases left in between. CDR1 is LGHNA, CDR2 YSLEER, per germline. The CDR3 contains 14 residues.

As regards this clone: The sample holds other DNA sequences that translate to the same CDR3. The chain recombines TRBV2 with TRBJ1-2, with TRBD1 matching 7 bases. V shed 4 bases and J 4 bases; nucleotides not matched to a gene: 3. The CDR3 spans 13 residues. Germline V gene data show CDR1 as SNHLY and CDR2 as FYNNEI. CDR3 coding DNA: TGTGCCAGCAGTGGACAGGGAGGCTATGGCTACACCTTC. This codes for CASSGQGGYGYTF.

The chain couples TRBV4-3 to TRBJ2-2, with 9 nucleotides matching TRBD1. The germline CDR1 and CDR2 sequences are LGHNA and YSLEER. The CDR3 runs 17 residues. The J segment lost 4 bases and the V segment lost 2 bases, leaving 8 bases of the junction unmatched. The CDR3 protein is CASSQHVGTGITGELFF. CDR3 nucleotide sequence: TGCGCCAGCAGCCAACATGTCGGGACAGGGATCACCGGGGAGCTGTTTTTT.

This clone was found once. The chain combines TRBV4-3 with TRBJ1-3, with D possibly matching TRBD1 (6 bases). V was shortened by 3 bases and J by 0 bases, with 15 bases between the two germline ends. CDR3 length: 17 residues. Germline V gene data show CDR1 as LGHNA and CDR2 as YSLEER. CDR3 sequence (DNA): TGCGCCAGCAGCCAGAATCCGGGACAAATCTCTGGAAACACCATATATTTT. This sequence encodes CASSQNPGQISGNTIYF.

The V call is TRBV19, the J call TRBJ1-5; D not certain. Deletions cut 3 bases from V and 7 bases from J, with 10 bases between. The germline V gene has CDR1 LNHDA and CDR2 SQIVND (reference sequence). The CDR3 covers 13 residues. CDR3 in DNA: TGTGCCAGTAGTATGGTCGGAGACCAGCCCCAGCATTTT. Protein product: CASSMVGDQPQHF.

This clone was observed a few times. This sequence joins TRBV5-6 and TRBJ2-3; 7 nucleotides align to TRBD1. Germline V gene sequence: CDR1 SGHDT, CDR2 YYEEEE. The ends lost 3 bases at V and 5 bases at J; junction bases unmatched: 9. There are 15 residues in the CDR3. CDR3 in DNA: TGTGCCAGCAGCTATAGACAGGGTTGGGGAGATACGCAGTATTTT. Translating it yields CASSYRQGWGDTQYF.

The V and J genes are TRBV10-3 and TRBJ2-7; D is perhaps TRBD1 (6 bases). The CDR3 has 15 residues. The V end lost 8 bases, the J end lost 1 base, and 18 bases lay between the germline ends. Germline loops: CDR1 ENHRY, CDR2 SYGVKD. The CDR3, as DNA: TGTGCCATCGCGGAACCGGGACACCAGTCCTACGAGCAGTACTTC. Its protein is CAIAEPGHQSYEQYF.

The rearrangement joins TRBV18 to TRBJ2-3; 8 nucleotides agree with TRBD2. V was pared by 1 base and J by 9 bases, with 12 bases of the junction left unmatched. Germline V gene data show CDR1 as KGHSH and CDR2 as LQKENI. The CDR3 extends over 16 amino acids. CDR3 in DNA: TGTGCCAGCTCACCACTCAAAGCCCCGGGAGGGCTGACGCAGTATTTT. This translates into CASSPLKAPGGLTQYF.

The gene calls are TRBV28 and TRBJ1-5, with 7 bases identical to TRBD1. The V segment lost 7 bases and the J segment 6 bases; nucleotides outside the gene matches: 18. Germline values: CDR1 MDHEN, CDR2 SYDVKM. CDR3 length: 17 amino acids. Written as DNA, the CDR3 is TGTGCCAGCAAAATCCTAGGGGGCCGAGGAGGACTTCAGCCCCAGCATTTT. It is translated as CASKILGGRGGLQPQHF.

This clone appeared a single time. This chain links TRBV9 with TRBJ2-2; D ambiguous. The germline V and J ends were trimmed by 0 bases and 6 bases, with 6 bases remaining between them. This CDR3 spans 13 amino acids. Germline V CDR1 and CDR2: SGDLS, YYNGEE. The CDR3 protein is CASSVVEAGELFF. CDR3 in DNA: TGTGCCAGCAGCGTAGTTGAGGCCGGGGAGCTGTTTTTT.

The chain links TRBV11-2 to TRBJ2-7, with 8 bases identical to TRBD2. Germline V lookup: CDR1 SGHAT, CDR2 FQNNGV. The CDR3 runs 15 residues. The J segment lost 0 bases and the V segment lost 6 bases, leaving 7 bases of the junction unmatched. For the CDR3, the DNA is TGTGCCAGCAGTCGTACTAGCGGCAGCTCCTACGAGCAGTACTTC. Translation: CASSRTSGSSYEQYF.

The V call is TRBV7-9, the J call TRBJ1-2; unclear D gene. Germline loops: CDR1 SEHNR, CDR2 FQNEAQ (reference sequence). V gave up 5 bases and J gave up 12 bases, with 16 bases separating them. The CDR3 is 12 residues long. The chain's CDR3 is CASSRGFSHHTF. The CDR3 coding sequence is TGTGCCAGCAGCCGAGGGTTCTCTCATCACACCTTC.

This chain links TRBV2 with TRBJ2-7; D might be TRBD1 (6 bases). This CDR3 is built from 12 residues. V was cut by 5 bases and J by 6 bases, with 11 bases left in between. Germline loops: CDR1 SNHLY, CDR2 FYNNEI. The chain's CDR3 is CASSPRGSEQYF. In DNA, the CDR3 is TGTGCCAGCAGTCCCAGGGGATCCGAGCAGTACTTC. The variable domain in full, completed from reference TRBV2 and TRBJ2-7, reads EPEVTQTPSHQVTQMGQEVILRCVPISNHLYFYWYRQILGQKVEFLVSFYNNEISEKSEIFDDQFSVERPDGSNFTLKIRSTKLEDSAMYFCASSPRGSEQYFGPGTRLTVT.

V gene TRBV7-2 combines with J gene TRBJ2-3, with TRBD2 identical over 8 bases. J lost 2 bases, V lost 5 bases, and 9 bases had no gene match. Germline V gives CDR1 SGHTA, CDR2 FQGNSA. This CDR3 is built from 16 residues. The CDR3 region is CASSTTEREPTDTQYF. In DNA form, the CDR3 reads TGTGCCAGCAGCACCACTGAGCGGGAGCCCACAGATACGCAGTATTTT.

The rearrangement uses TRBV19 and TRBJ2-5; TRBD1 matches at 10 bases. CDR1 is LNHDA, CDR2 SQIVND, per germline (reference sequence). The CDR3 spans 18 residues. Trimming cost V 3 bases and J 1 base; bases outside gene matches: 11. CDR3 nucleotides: TGTGCCAGTAGTATTTCACACCGGGACAGGGGCCCCCAAGAGACCCAGTACTTC. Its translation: CASSISHRDRGPQETQYF. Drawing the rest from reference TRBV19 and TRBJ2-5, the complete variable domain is DGGITQSPKYLFRKEGQNVTLSCEQNLNHDAMYWYRQDPGQGLRLIYYSQIVNDFQKGDIAEGYSVSREKKESFPLTVTSAQKNPTAFYLCASSISHRDRGPQETQYFGPGTRLLVL.

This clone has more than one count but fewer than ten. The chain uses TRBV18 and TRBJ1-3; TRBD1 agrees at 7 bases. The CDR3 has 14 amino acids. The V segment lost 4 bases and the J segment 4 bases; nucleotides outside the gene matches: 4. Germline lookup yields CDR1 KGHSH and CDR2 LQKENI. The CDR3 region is CASSRGQWGNTIYF. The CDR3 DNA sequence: TGTGCCAGCTCACGGGGACAGTGGGGAAACACCATATATTTT.

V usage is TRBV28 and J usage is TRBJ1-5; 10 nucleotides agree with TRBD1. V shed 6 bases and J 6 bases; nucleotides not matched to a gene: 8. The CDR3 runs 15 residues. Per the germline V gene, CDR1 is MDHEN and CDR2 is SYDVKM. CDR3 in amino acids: CASRGQGVSGQPQHF. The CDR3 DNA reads TGTGCCAGCAGAGGACAGGGGGTCTCAGGTCAGCCCCAGCATTTT.

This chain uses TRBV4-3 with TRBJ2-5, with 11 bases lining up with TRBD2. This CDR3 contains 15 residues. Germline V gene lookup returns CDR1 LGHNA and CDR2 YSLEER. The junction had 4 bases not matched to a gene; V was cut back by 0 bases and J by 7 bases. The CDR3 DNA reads TGCGCCAGCAGCCAAGATAGGACTAGCGGGCCGACCCAGTACTTC. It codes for CASSQDRTSGPTQYF.

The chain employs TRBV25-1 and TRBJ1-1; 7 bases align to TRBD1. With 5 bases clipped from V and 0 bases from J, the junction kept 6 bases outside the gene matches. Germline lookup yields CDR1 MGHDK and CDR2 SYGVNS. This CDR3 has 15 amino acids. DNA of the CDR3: TGTGCCAGCAGTCACGACAGGGATATGAACACTGAAGCTTTCTTT. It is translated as CASSHDRDMNTEAFF.

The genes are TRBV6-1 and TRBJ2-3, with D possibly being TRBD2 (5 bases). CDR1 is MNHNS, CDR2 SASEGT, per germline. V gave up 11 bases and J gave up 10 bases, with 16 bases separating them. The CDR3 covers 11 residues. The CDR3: CACTPAGAQYF. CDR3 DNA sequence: TGTGCCTGCACCCCCGCCGGGGCGCAGTATTTT.

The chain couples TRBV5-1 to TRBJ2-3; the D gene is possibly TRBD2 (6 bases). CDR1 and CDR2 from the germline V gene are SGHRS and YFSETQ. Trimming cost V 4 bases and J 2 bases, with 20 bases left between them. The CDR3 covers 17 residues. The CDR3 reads CASSAVGPGVDTDTQYF. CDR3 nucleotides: TGCGCCAGCAGCGCCGTTGGCCCGGGGGTGGACACAGATACGCAGTATTTT. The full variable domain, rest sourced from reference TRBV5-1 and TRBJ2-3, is KAGVTQTPRYLIKTRGQQVTLSCSPISGHRSVSWYQQTPGQGLQFLFEYFSETQRNKGNFPGRFSGRQFSNSRSEMNVSTLELGDSALYLCASSAVGPGVDTDTQYFGPGTRLTVL.

The CDR3 here is CASKVGRRNQPQHF. The CDR3 region has the DNA TGTGCCAGCAAGGTCGGCAGGCGCAATCAGCCCCAGCATTTT. The chain has TRBV28 and TRBJ1-5; no clear D gene. Germline V gives CDR1 MDHEN, CDR2 SYDVKM. The CDR3 totals 14 residues. V lost 7 bases to trimming and J lost 2 bases, with 12 bases between them.

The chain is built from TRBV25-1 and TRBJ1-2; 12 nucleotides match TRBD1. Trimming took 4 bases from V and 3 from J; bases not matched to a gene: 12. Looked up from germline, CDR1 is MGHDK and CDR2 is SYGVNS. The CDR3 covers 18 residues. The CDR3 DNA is TGTGCCAGCAGTGGATTGGGGACAGGGGGCACTGGGCACTATGGCTACACCTTC. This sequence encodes CASSGLGTGGTGHYGYTF.